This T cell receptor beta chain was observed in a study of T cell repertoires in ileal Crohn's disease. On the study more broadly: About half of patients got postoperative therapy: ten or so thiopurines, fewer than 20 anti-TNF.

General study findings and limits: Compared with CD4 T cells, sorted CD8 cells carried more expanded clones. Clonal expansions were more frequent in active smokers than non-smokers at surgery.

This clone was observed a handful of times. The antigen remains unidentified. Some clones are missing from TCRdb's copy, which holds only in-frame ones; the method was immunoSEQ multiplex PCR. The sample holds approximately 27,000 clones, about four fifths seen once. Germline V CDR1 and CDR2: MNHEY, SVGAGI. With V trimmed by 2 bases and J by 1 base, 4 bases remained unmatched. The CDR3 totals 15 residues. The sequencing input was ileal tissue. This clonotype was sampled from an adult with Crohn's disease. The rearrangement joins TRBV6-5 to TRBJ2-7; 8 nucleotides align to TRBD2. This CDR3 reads CASSYTSGLSYEQYF. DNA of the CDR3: TGTGCCAGCAGTTACACTAGCGGCCTATCCTACGAGCAGTACTTC.